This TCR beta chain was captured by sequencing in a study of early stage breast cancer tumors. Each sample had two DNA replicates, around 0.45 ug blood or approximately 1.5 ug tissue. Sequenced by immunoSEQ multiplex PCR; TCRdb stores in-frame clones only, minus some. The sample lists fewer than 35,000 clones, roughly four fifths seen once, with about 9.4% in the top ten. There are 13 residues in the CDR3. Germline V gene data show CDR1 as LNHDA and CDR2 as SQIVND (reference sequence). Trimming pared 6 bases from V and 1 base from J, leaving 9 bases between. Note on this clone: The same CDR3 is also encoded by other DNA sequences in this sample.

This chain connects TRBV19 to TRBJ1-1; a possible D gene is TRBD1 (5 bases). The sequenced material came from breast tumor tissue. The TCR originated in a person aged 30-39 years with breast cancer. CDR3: CASSFDRNTEAFF. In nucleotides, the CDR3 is TGTGCCAGTAGCTTCGACAGGAACACTGAAGCTTTCTTT.